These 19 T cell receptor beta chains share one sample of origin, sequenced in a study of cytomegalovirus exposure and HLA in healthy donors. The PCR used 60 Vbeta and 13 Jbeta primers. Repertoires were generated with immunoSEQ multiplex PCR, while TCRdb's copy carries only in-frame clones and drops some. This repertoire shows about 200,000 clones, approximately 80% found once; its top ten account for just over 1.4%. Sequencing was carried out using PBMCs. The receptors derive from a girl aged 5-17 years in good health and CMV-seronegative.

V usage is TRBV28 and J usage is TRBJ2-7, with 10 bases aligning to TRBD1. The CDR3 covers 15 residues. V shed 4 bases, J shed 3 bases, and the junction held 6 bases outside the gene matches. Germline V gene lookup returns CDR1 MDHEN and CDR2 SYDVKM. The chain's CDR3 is CASSSPGQGRYEQYF. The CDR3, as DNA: TGTGCCAGCAGTTCCCCGGGACAGGGGCGCTACGAGCAGTACTTC.

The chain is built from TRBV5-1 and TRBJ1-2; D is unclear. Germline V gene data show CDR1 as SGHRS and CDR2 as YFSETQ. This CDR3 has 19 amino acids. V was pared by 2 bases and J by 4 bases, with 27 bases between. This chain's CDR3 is CASSFPGWPVFSPRYGYTF. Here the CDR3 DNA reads TGCGCCAGCAGCTTCCCGGGTTGGCCGGTTTTTTCCCCCCGCTATGGCTACACCTTC.

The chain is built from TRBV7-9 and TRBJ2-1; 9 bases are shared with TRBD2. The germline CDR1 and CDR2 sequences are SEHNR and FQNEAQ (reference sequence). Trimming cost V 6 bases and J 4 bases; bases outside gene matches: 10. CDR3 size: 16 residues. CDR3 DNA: TGTGCCAGCAGACCACTTCTAGCGGGGTTTTACAATGAGCAGTTCTTC. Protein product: CASRPLLAGFYNEQFF. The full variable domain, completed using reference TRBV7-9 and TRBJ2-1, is DTGVSQNPRHKITKRGQNVTFRCDPISEHNRLYWYRQTLGQGPEFLTYFQNEAQLEKSRLLSDRFSAERPKGSFSTLEIQRTEQGDSAMYLCASRPLLAGFYNEQFFGPGTRLTVL.

The CDR3 DNA sequence: TGTGCCAGCAGCCCATCCGGGGGGGGTCGCACAGATACGCAGTATTTT. Protein product: CASSPSGGGRTDTQYF. The chain is built from TRBV5-6 and TRBJ2-3; 8 nucleotides align to TRBD2. There are 16 residues in the CDR3. The ends lost 4 bases at V and 1 base at J; junction bases unmatched: 8. CDR1 is SGHDT and CDR2 is YYEEEE in the germline V gene.

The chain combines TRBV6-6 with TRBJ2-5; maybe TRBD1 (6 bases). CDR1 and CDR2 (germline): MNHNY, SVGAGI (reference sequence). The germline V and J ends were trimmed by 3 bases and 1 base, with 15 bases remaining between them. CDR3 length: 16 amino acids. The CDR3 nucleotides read TGTGCCAGCAGTTATTCCGACAGGAAACCCCAAGAGACCCAGTACTTC. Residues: CASSYSDRKPQETQYF.

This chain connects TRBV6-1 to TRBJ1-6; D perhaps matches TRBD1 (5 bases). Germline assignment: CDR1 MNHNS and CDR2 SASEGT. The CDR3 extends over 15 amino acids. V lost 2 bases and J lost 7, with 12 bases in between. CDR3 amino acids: CASSELGRANSPLHF. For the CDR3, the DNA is TGTGCCAGCAGTGAACTCGGCAGGGCAAATTCACCCCTCCACTTT.

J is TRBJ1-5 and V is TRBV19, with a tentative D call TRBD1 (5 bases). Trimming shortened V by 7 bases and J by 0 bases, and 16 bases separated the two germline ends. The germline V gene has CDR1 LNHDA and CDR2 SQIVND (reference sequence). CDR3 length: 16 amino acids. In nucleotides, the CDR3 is TGTGCCAGTATACCTTACGCGGGGGATAGCAATCAGCCCCAGCATTTT. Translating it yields CASIPYAGDSNQPQHF.

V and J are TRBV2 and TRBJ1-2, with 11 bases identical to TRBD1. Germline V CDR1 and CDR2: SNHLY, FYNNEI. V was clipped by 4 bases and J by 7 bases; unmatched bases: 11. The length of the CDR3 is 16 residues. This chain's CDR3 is CASSVSGTGGLGGYTF. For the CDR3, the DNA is TGTGCCAGCAGTGTATCCGGGACAGGGGGTCTAGGTGGCTACACCTTC.

CDR3 DNA sequence: TGTGCCAGCAGCTTCACGACATATCAGGACTATGGCTACACCTTC. Residues: CASSFTTYQDYGYTF. This sequence joins TRBV11-2 and TRBJ1-2; D not certain. The germline V gene has CDR1 SGHAT and CDR2 FQNNGV. Trimming took 3 bases from V and 3 from J, leaving 14 bases between them. The CDR3 is 15 residues long.

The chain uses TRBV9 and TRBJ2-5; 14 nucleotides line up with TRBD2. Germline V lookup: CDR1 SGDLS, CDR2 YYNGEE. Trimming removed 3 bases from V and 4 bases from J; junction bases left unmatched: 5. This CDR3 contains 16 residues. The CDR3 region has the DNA TGTGCCAGCAGCGCCCACGGACTAGCGGGGGGAGAGACCCAGTACTTC. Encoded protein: CASSAHGLAGGETQYF. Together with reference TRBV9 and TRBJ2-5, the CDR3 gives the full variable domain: DSGVTQTPKHLITATGQRVTLRCSPRSGDLSVYWYQQSLDQGLQFLIQYYNGEERAKGNILERFSAQQFPDLHSELNLSSLELGDSALYFCASSAHGLAGGETQYFGPGTRLLVL.

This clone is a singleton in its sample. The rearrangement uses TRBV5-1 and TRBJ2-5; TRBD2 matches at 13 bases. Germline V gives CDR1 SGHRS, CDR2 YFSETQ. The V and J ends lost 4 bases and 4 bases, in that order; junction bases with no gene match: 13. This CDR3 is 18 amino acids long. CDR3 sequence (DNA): TGCGCCAGCAGCGCCGCCACGACTAGCGGGGGGAACCGAGAGACCCAGTACTTC. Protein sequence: CASSAATTSGGNRETQYF.

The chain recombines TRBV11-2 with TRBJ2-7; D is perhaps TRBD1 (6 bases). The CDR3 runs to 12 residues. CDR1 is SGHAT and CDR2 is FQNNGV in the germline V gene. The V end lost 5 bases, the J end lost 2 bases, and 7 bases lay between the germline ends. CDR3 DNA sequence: TGTGCCAGCAGCCGGACAGCCTACGAGCAGTACTTC. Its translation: CASSRTAYEQYF.

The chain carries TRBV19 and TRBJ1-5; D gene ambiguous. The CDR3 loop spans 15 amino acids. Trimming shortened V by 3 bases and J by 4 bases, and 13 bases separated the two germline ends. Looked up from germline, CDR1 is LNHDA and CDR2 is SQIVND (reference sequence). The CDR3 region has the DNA TGTGCCAGTAGTATGGACGAGGGATGGAATCAGCCCCAGCATTTT. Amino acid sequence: CASSMDEGWNQPQHF.

As DNA, the CDR3 is TGCAGCGTTGCGTTAGCGGGAGTTAGGACAGATACGCAGTATTTT. Translated, it gives CSVALAGVRTDTQYF. This chain uses TRBV29-1 with TRBJ2-3; TRBD2 matches at 9 bases. The CDR3 is 15 residues long. Germline CDR1 is SQVTM and CDR2 is ANQGSEA. Trimming cost V 4 bases and J 3 bases; bases outside gene matches: 8.

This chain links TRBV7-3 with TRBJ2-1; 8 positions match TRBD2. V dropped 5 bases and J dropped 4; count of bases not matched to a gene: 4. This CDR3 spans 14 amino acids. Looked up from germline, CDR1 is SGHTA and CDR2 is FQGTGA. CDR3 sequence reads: CASSTGGEYNEQFF. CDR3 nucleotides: TGTGCCAGCAGCACGGGGGGGGAGTACAATGAGCAGTTCTTC. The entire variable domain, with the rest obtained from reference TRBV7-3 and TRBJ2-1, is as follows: GAGVSQTPSNKVTEKGKYVELRCDPISGHTALYWYRQSLGQGPEFLIYFQGTGAADDSGLPNDRFFAVRPEGSVSTLKIQRTERGDSAVYLCASSTGGEYNEQFFGPGTRLTVL.

This CDR3 is CASRGPGNTIYF. In DNA, the CDR3 is TGCGCCAGCAGGGGCCCAGGAAACACCATATATTTT. V gene TRBV5-1 combines with J gene TRBJ1-3; no firm D call. Germline-derived CDR1 and CDR2 are SGHRS and YFSETQ. CDR3 length: 12 residues. V lost 5 bases, J lost 4 bases, and 7 bases lay in between.

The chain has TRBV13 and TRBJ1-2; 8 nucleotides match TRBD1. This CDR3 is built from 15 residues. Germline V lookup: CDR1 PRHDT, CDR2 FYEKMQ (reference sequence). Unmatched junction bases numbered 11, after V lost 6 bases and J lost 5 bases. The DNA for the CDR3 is TGTGCCAGCAGTATGACAGGGGAGGAGTTTTATGGCTACACCTTC. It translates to CASSMTGEEFYGYTF.

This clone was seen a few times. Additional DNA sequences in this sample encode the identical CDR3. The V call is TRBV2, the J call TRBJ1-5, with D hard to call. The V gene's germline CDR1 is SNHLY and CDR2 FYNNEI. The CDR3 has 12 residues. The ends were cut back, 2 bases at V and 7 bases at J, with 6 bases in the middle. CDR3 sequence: CASSESGQPQHF. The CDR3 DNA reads TGTGCCAGCAGTGAATCAGGCCAGCCCCAGCATTTT.

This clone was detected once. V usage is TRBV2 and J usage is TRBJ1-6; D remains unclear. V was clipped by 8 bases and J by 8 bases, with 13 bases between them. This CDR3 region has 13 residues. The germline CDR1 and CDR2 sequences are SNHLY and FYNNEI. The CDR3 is CASGRKFDSPLHF. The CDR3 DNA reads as TGTGCCAGCGGGAGGAAGTTTGATTCACCCCTCCACTTT.